This T cell receptor beta chain is drawn from a study of T-cell reconstitution after alpha-beta-depleted transplantation in children. The study, taken as a whole, reports: Expanded clones from the graft, numbering several hundred, reportedly supplied alpha-beta T cells about two months after transplant.

Preparation of the TCRbeta library involved a method that used unique molecular identifiers. TCRdb redid the calling of the PCR reads with MiXCR, one entry per CDR3 protein. Found here are around 210,000 distinct CDR3 sequences, roughly 7% of them singletons; the top ten hold around 5%. This clonotype was found a few times. Its antigen is undetermined. Germline V gene sequence: CDR1 SGDLS, CDR2 YYNGEE. V shed 2 bases and J shed 4 bases, with 3 bases lying between them. This CDR3 region has 12 residues. This receptor was obtained from a boy younger than 10 with acute lymphoblastic leukemia, due to receive a stem cell transplant. The J gene is TRBJ2-2, the V gene TRBV9; no clear D gene. The sample was PBMCs, taken before TCRalphabeta/CD19-depleted stem cell transplant. CDR3 bases: TGTGCCAGCAGCGTTCTCACCGGGGAGCTGTTTTTT. This translates into CASSVLTGELFF.